This T cell receptor (beta chain) appears in the sequencing data of a study of immune reconstitution after stem cell transplant in scleroderma. This clonotype is labeled as medium-sized. TCRdb reprocessed the RT-PCR reads with MiXCR, giving one entry per CDR3 protein. Found here are fewer than 3,000 distinct CDR3 sequences, 6.4% of them singletons; the top ten hold 20% to 25%. This CDR3 comprises 14 residues. The V end was cut by 7 bases, the J end by 0 bases, with 10 bases between. Germline V gene lookup returns CDR1 MNHEY and CDR2 SVGEGT. This receptor was identified in a female donor with systemic sclerosis. The specimen was taken before or after autologous hematopoietic stem cell transplantation (not recorded which). V is TRBV6-2 or TRBV6-3 and J is TRBJ2-1; D is perhaps TRBD2 (6 bases). The CDR3 here is CASTPGSSYNEQFF. The CDR3, as DNA: TGTGCCAGCACCCCCGGGAGCTCCTACAATGAGCAGTTCTTC.